The clone carrying this T cell receptor beta chain appeared a few times. Its antigen remains unknown. Regions amplified from RNA transcripts were the TCR beta CDR3 regions. Carried out on the TCR CDR3, a first-round RT-PCR used the HTBI primer set. TCRdb itself ran the multiplex PCR reads through MiXCR, one entry per CDR3 protein. The sample carries about 460,000 distinct CDR3 sequences, roughly 22% recorded once. Ophthalmopathy patients all had a Clinical Activity Score of at least 3, a NOSPECS grade of at least 4 and disease under 3 months old. This CDR3 is built from 14 residues. Trimming cost V 6 bases and J 2 bases, with 13 bases left between them. This record belongs to a study of T cells in Graves' hyperthyroidism and ophthalmopathy. Study information: Peripheral blood samples were taken at initial diagnosis, prior to any treatment. General study points: Onset of ophthalmopathy came a median around 6.2 months after the model predicted it.

The source is a woman aged 70-85 years with Graves' ophthalmopathy. Sequenced input: blood. The V and J genes are TRBV12-3 or TRBV12-4 and TRBJ1-2; a possible D gene is TRBD1 (6 bases). CDR3 bases: TGTGCCAGCAGACATACAGGGAACAACTATGGCTACACCTTC. This translates into CASRHTGNNYGYTF.